The clone carrying this T cell receptor (beta chain) occurred a few times. The authors ran a second PCR of 7 to 11 cycles using a sample-barcoded 5' primer and a J-beta primer mix. MiXCR, run by TCRdb on the 5' RACE reads, gives a single entry per CDR3 protein. The sample records around 780,000 distinct CDR3 sequences, 20% to 30% being singletons. These data are taken from a study of blood T cells in healthy people across ages. The same data also went into a second study, on T cells of mothers and their children.

Sample: blood. This receptor was identified in a boy aged 5-17 years in good health.

The CDR3 DNA reads as TGTGCCAGTAGTCCCGGACATGAAGCTTTCTTT. This sequence encodes CASSPGHEAFF. The V and J genes are TRBV19 and TRBJ1-1; TRBD1 might be the D (5 bases). Germline CDR1 reads LNHDA; CDR2 reads SQIVND (reference sequence). With 5 bases removed from V and 7 bases from J, the gap between germline ends came to 8 bases. The CDR3 has 11 amino acids.